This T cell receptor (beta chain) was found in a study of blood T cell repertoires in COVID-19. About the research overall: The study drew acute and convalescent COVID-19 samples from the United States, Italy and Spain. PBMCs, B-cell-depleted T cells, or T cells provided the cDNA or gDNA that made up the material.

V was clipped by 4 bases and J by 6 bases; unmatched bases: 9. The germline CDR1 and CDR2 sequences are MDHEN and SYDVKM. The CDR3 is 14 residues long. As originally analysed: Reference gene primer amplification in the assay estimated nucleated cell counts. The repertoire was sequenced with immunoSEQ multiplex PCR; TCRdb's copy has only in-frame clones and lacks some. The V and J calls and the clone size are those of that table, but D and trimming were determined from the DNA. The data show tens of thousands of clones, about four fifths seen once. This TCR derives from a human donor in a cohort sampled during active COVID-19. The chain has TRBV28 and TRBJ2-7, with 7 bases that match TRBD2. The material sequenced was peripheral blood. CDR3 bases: TGTGCCAGCAGTTCCGGGACTAAAACCAGCGAGCAGTACTTC. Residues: CASSSGTKTSEQYF.